The clone carrying this T cell receptor (beta chain) was seen at least ten times. Its specificity is not known. V gave up 7 bases and J gave up 3 bases, with 10 bases separating them. This CDR3 has 12 residues. The germline V gene has CDR1 SQVTM and CDR2 ANQGSEA. It was by quantitative 5'-RACE with molecular barcodes that TCR beta libraries were made. Each CDR3 protein gets one entry after TCRdb re-called the 5' RACE reads with MiXCR. The repertoire holds 250,000 to 350,000 distinct CDR3 sequences, with less than 10% as singletons. The sample comes from a study of CD8 T cells in ankylosing spondylitis. General study points: In ankylosing spondylitis blood, a motif of roughly eight highly homologous TCR beta variants appeared characteristic. Matched synovial fluid from ankylosing spondylitis patients was reported to be enriched for disease-linked clones. Previously reported in reactive arthritis synovial fluid and blood were some of the motif variants. Peripheral blood held disease-linked clones only at relatively low frequency, and these were CD8+.

V gene TRBV29-1 combines with J gene TRBJ2-1; D unresolved. The TCR originated in a male donor with ankylosing spondylitis. Sequenced input: blood, either unsorted or a sorted T cell fraction (not recorded which). This CDR3 reads CSASTDYNEQFF. In nucleotides, the CDR3 is TGCAGCGCATCAACGGACTACAATGAGCAGTTCTTC.